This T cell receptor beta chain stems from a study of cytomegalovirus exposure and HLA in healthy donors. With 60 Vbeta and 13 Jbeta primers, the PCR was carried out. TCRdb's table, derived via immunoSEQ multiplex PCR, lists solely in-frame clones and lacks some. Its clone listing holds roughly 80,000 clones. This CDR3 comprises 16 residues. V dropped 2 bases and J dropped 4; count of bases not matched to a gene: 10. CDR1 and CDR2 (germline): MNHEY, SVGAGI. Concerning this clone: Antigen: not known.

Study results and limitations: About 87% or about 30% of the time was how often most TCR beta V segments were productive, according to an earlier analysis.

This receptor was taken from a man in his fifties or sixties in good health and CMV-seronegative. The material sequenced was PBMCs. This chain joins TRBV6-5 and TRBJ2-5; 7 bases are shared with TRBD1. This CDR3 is CASSYGATQGSETQYF. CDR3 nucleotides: TGTGCCAGCAGTTACGGGGCCACACAGGGGTCAGAGACCCAGTACTTC.